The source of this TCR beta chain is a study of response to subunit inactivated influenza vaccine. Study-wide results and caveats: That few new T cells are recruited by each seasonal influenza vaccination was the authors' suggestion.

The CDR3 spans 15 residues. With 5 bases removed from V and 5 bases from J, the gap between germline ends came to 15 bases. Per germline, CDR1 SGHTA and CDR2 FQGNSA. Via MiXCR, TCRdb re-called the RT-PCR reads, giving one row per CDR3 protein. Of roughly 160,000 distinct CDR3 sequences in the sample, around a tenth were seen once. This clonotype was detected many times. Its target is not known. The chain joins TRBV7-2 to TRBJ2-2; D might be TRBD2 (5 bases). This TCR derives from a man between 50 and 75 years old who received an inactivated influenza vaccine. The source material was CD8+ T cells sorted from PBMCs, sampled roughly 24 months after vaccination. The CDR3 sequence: CASSTEAGRTGELFF. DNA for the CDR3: TGTGCCAGCAGCACCGAGGCTGGGAGAACCGGGGAGCTGTTTTTT. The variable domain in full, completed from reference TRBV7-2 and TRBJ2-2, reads GAGVSQSPSNKVTEKGKDVELRCDPISGHTALYWYRQSLGQGLEFLIYFQGNSAPDKSGLPSDRFSAERTGGSVSTLTIQRTQQEDSAVYLCASSTEAGRTGELFFGEGSRLTVL.